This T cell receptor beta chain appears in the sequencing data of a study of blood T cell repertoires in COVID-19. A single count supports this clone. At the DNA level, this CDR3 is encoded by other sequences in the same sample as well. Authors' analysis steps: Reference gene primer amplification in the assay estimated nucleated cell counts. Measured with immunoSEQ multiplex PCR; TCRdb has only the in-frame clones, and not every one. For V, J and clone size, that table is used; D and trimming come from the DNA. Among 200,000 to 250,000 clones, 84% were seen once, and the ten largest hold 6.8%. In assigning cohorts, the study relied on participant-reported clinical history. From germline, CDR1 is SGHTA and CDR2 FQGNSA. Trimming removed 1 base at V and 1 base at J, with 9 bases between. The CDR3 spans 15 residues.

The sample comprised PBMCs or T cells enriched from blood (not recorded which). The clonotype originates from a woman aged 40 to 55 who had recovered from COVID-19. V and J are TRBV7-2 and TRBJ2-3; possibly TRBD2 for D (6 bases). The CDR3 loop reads CASSLVGRGTDTQYF. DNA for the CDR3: TGTGCCAGCAGCTTAGTCGGGAGAGGCACAGATACGCAGTATTTT.